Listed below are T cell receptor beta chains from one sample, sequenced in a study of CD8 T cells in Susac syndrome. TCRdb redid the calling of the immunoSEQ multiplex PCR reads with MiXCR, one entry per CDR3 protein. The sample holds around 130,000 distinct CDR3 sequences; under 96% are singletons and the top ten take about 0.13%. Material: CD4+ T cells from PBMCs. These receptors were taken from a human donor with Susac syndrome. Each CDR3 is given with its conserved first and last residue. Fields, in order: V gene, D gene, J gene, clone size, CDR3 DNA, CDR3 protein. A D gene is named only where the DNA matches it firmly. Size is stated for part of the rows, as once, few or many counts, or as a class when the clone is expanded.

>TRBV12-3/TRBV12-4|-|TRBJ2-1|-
TGTGCCAGCAGTGAACCCTTGACCTACCTGGGCTCCTACAATGAGCAGTTCTTC
CASSEPLTYLGSYNEQFF
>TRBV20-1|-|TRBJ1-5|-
TGCAGTGCTAGTGGTAGGGAAAATCAGCCCCAGCATTTT
CSASGRENQPQHF
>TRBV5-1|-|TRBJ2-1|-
TGCGCCAGCTGCCCAAACAGTTACAATGAGCAGTTCTTC
CASCPNSYNEQFF
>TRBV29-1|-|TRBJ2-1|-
TGCAGCGTTGAAGATCAAAGTAGCGGAGGAGGGAATGAGCAGTTCTTC
CSVEDQSSGGGNEQFF
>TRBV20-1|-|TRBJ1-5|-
TGCAGTGCTAGGCCAGGAGGGTCGGGGCCCCAGCATTTT
CSARPGGSGPQHF
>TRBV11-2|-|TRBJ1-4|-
TGTGCCAGCAGCACGGACACTGCAACTAATGAAAAACTGTTTTTT
CASSTDTATNEKLFF
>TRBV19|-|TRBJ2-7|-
TGTGCCAGTAGTATGGGCGGTAGCTCCTACGAGCAGTACTTC
CASSMGGSSYEQYF
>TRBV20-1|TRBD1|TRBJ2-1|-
TGCAGTGCTACGCCGGGACAGCTTCTCTCCTACAATGAGCAGTTCTTC
CSATPGQLLSYNEQFF
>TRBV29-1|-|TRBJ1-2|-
TGCAGCGTTGGTTGGGGCGGTGGTGGCTACACCTTC
CSVGWGGGGYTF
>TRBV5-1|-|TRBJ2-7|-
TGCGCCAGCAGCCACCCGGGGGCCGTCGAGCAGTACTTC
CASSHPGAVEQYF
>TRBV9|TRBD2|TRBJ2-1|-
TGTGCCAGCGCCATACAAGCGGGACTAAAGTGGGAGCAGTTCTTC
CASAIQAGLKWEQFF
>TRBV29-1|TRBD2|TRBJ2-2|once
TGCAGCGTTCGACTAGCGGGAGCCGGGGAGCTGTTTTTT
CSVRLAGAGELFF
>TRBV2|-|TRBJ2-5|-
TGTGCCAGCAGTCTCAACGGCCTAGCAGAAGAGACCCAGTACTTC
CASSLNGLAEETQYF
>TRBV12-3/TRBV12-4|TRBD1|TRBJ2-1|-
TGTGCCAGCAGCTCCCGCAGGGGGTTGGGGCAGTTCTTC
CASSSRRGLGQFF
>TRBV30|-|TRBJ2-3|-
TGTGCCTGGAGCAAAGGAAGTCGAGATACGCAGTATTTT
CAWSKGSRDTQYF
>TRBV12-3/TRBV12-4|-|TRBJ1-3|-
TGTGCCAGCAGGCAGAGCTCTGGAAACACCATATATTTT
CASRQSSGNTIYF
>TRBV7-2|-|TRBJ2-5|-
TGTGCCAGCAGCCGACACCTATTACAAGAGACCCAGTACTTC
CASSRHLLQETQYF
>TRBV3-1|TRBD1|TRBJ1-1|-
TGTGCCAGCAGCATATACAGGGGCACTGAAGCTTTCTTT
CASSIYRGTEAFF
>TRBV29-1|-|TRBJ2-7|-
TGCAGCGTTGAAGAGGCAGGGGAAGAGCAGTACTTC
CSVEEAGEEQYF
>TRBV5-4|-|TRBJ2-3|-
TGTGCCAGCAGCCGGCCCGCGGGGACAGATACGCAGTATTTT
CASSRPAGTDTQYF
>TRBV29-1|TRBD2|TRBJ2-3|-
TGCAGCGTTTCCCCGACTAGCGGGGGCACAGATACGCAGTATTTT
CSVSPTSGGTDTQYF
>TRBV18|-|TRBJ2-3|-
TGTGCCAGCTCACGAGACGGGCAAGATACGCAGTATTTT
CASSRDGQDTQYF
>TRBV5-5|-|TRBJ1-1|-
TGTGCCAGCAGCGACTTGGGCCGAACTGAAGCTTTCTTT
CASSDLGRTEAFF
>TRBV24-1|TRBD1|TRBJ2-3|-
TGTGCCACCAGTGGTAGGGGACAGCACACAGATACGCAGTATTTT
CATSGRGQHTDTQYF
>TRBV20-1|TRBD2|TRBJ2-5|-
TGCAGTGCACCCAGGACTAGCGGGAGACCCCAAGAGACCCAGTACTTC
CSAPRTSGRPQETQYF
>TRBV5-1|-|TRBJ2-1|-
TGCGCCAGCAGCTTACACCTGGGTGAGCAGTTCTTC
CASSLHLGEQFF